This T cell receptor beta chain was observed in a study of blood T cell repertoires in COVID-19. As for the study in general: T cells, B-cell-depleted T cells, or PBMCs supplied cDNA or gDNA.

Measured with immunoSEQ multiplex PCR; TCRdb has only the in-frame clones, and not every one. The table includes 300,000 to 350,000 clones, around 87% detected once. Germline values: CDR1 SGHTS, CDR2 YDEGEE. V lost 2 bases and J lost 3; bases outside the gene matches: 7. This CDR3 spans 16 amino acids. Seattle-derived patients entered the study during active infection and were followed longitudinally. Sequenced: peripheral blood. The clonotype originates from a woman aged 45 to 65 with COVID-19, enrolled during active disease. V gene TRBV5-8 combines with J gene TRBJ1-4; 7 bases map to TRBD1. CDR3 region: CASSFPITGANEKLFF. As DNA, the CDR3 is TGTGCCAGCAGCTTTCCGATTACAGGGGCTAATGAAAAACTGTTTTTT.